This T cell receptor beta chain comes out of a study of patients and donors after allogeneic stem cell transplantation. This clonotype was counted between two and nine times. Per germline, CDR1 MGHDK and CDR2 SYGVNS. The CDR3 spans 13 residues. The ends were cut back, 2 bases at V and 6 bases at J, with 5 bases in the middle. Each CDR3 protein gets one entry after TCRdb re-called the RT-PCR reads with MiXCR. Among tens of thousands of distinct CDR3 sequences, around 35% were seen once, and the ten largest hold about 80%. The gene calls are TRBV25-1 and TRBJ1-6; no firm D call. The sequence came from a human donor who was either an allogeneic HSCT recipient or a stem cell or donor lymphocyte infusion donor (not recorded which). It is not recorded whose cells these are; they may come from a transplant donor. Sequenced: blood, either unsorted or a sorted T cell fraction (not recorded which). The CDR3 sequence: CASSEIGNSPLHF. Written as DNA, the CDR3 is TGTGCCAGCAGTGAAATCGGTAATTCACCCCTCCACTTT.